This T cell receptor (beta chain) emerged from a study of CD8+CD57+ T cells in acquired aplastic anemia. V shed 3 bases and J 4 bases; nucleotides not matched to a gene: 9. The CDR3 totals 17 residues. Germline values: CDR1 ENHRY, CDR2 SYGVKD. Patients selected for sequencing had displayed CD8+CD57+ cell expansion by flow cytometry. In all patients, the disease was severe acquired aplastic anemia. Genomic DNA was employed as the template in profiling TCR beta VDJ and CDR3. Using its own MiXCR run on the reads, TCRdb lists one record per CDR3 protein. Among roughly 80,000 distinct CDR3 sequences, approximately 70% were seen once, and the ten largest hold 65% to 85%.

The sequence came from a human donor with aplastic anemia. This rearrangement joins TRBV10-3 to TRBJ2-7, with 13 nucleotides matching TRBD2. What was sequenced was sorted CD4+, CD8+, or CD8+CD57+ T cells (not recorded which) from PBMCs. The CDR3 protein is CAISDTSGRASGYEQYF. The CDR3 bases are TGTGCCATCAGTGATACTAGCGGGAGGGCCTCGGGATACGAGCAGTACTTC.